This TCR beta chain was captured in a study of cytomegalovirus exposure and HLA in healthy donors. A multiplex PCR was run with 60 Vbeta primers and 13 Jbeta primers. The table came from immunoSEQ multiplex PCR; TCRdb's copy has only in-frame clones and leaves some out. The sample contains some 90,000 clones, over 75% of which appear only once. Germline-derived CDR1 and CDR2 are SGHDT and YYEEEE. The junction had 12 bases not matched to a gene; V was cut back by 4 bases and J by 6 bases. The CDR3 has 16 amino acids. The chain links TRBV5-6 to TRBJ1-5; TRBD1 agrees at 8 bases. The specimen was PBMCs. This TCR came from a man aged 45 to 65 in good health and CMV-seronegative. As DNA, the CDR3 is TGTGCCAGCAGCCTCGACAGGGGTAGGGCTGGTCAGCCCCAGCATTTT. Translation gives CASSLDRGRAGQPQHF.